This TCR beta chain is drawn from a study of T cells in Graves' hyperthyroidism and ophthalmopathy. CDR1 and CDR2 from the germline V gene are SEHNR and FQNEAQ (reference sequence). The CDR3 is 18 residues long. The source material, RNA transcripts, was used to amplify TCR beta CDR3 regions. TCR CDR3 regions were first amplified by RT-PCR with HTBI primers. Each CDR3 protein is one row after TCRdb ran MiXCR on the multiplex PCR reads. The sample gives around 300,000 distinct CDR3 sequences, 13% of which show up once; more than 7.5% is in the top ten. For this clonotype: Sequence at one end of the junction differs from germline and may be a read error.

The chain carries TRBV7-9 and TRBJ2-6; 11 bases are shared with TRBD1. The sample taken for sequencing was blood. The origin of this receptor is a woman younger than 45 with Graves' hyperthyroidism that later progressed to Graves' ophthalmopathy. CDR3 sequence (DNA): TGTGCCAACAGCTTAATAGGGACAGGGGGCTCTGGGGCCAACGTCCTGACTTTC. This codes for CANSLIGTGGSGANVLTF.